This T cell receptor beta chain emerged from a study of response to subunit inactivated influenza vaccine. The CDR3 spans 14 residues. CDR1 is MNHEY, CDR2 SMNVEV, per germline (reference sequence). Trimming removed 5 bases from V and 5 bases from J, with 16 bases in between. Broader study findings: Seasonal influenza vaccination, on each occasion, was suggested by the authors to recruit few new T cells.

TCRdb itself ran the RT-PCR reads through MiXCR, one entry per CDR3 protein. Among about 650,000 distinct CDR3 sequences listed, approximately 14% were seen once. This clonotype showed up just a few times. The antigen is not known. The rearrangement uses TRBV27 and TRBJ2-7; the D gene is possibly TRBD1 (6 bases). The sequencing used PBMCs from blood, collected around 14 days before vaccination. The TCR was taken from a man between 45 and 60 years old who received an inactivated influenza vaccine. CDR3 DNA: TGTGCCAGCAGTCTCGAAGGCAGGGGCAACGAGCAGTACTTC. It is translated as CASSLEGRGNEQYF.